This TCR beta chain was found in a study of immune evolution from preneoplasia to lung adenocarcinoma. Sequencing was performed with immunoSEQ multiplex PCR; in TCRdb, only in-frame clones are kept and a portion is missing. The sample lists approximately 6,100 clones; 70% to 80% were seen once. CDR1 KGHSH and CDR2 LQKENI come from the germline V gene. The CDR3 is made up of 13 amino acids. V was pared by 6 bases and J by 5 bases, with 13 bases between. Study observations and caveats: Top clone share appeared to fall from AAH through AIS, MIA, adenocarcinoma. Later-stage lesions seemingly showed higher T cell density and diversity than normal lung.

Each case's diagnosis was confirmed by two pathologists on H&E. This clone was observed once. Its antigen is currently unknown. This chain links TRBV18 with TRBJ1-1, with D unresolved. This clonotype was sampled from a person between 65 and 80 years old with lung adenocarcinoma. The source material was FFPE adjacent normal lung tissue. Here the CDR3 DNA reads TGTGCCAGCTCCTCCGACCCTGCAACTGAAGCTTTCTTT. It yields the protein CASSSDPATEAFF. Supplemented by reference TRBV18 and TRBJ1-1, the full variable domain reads NAGVMQNPRHLVRRRGQEARLRCSPMKGHSHVYWYRQLPEEGLKFMVYLQKENIIDESGMPKERFSAEFPKEGPSILRIQQVVRGDSAAYFCASSSDPATEAFFGQGTRLTVV.